Each of the 27 T cell receptor beta chains below was sequenced from the same sample in a study of blood T cells in healthy people across ages. Through a sample-barcoded 5' primer and a J-beta primer mix, a second PCR was run for about 6 to 12 cycles. TCRdb independently ran MiXCR on the 5' RACE reads; one entry per CDR3 protein. The table lists over a million distinct CDR3 sequences, approximately 43% of them singletons, with approximately 4% in the top ten. The sequenced sample was blood. The receptors here all came from a woman between 18 and 29 years old in good health.

This clonotype was counted at least ten times. This chain links TRBV5-1 with TRBJ2-3, with 7 bases fitting TRBD2. With V trimmed by 4 bases and J by 3 bases, 5 bases remained unmatched. Germline CDR1 reads SGHRS; CDR2 reads YFSETQ. The CDR3 runs to 14 residues. CDR3 sequence reads: CASSLPAGTDTQYF. The CDR3 region has the DNA TGCGCCAGCAGCCTCCCAGCGGGGACAGATACGCAGTATTTT.

The rearrangement joins TRBV21-1 to TRBJ2-3; the table's TRBD1 call for D was not verified on the DNA. TRBV21-1 is a known pseudogene. CDR3 length: 16 residues. This CDR3 is CASSKRDRDETDTQYF. CDR3 DNA sequence: TGTGCCAGCAGCAAAAGGGACAGGGACGAAACAGATACGCAGTATTTT.

V is TRBV6-1 and J is TRBJ1-5; D unresolved. In germline, CDR1 is MNHNS, CDR2 SASEGT. There are 15 residues in the CDR3. Deletions cut 7 bases from V and 0 bases from J, with 13 bases between. The chain's CDR3 is CASTMNSNSNQPQHF. CDR3 DNA sequence: TGTGCCAGCACAATGAACAGCAATAGCAATCAGCCCCAGCATTTT.

The chain couples TRBV4-1 to TRBJ2-3; D might be TRBD1 (6 bases). The CDR3 has 15 amino acids. Germline V gene lookup returns CDR1 MGHRA and CDR2 YSYEKL. V was pared by 1 base and J by 0 bases, with 8 bases between. The CDR3 coding sequence is TGCGCCAGCAGCCAAGGGGGACAAAGCACAGATACGCAGTATTTT. It is translated as CASSQGGQSTDTQYF.

This sequence joins TRBV2 and TRBJ2-5, with D possibly being TRBD1 (5 bases). The CDR3 runs to 12 residues. Per germline, CDR1 SNHLY and CDR2 FYNNEI. Deletions cut 8 bases from V and 4 bases from J, with 11 bases between. CDR3 residues: CASGRVRETQYF. In DNA, the CDR3 is TGTGCCAGCGGCAGGGTACGAGAGACCCAGTACTTC.

Points on this clonotype: A read error may be the cause here, since a much bigger clone is one base away. V usage is TRBV6-2 or TRBV6-3 and J usage is TRBJ2-7, with D unclear. Trimming removed 4 bases at V and 7 bases at J, with 11 bases between. CDR3 length equals 12 residues. Germline lookup yields CDR1 MNHEY and CDR2 SVGEGT. DNA of the CDR3: TGTGCCAGCAGTTTTACCTACAATGAGCAGTACTTC. Encoded protein: CASSFTYNEQYF.

The rearrangement uses TRBV6-5 and TRBJ2-1, with 7 nucleotides matching TRBD1. The CDR3 covers 14 residues. The V gene end was trimmed by 2 bases and the J gene end by 13 bases; junction bases not matched to a gene: 11. CDR1 is MNHEY, CDR2 SVGAGI, per germline. CDR3 amino acids: CASSYKAQGETQFF. CDR3 nucleotide sequence: TGTGCCAGCAGTTACAAAGCCCAGGGGGAGACCCAGTTCTTC.

This chain links TRBV12-3 or TRBV12-4 with TRBJ2-3; 7 nucleotides line up with TRBD1. This CDR3 has 17 residues. Unmatched junction bases numbered 14, after V lost 4 bases and J lost 4 bases. The DNA for the CDR3 is TGTGCCAGCAGTTCACGTCAAACAGGGGCCGCTTCAGATACGCAGTATTTT. Residues: CASSSRQTGAASDTQYF.

CDR3: CSASTGTGANVLTF. The CDR3 DNA reads TGCAGTGCTTCTACAGGGACTGGGGCCAACGTCCTGACTTTC. This chain links TRBV20-1 with TRBJ2-6; D perhaps matches TRBD1 (6 bases). Trimming took off 5 bases at V and 2 bases at J, with 10 bases between the two ends. Germline loops: CDR1 DFQATT, CDR2 SNEGSKA (reference sequence). This CDR3 is built from 14 residues.

This chain links TRBV24-1 with TRBJ1-1; D may be TRBD1 (5 bases). Germline V gene sequence: CDR1 KGHDR, CDR2 SFDVKD. V dropped 9 bases and J dropped 1 base, with 17 bases sitting between them. The length of the CDR3 is 15 residues. CDR3 protein: CATRRGREGNTEAFF. The CDR3 region has the DNA TGTGCCACCCGTCGGGGGAGAGAGGGGAACACTGAAGCTTTCTTT.

This clonotype has a count of ten or more. The chain recombines TRBV5-6 with TRBJ2-1; D call uncertain. CDR3 length: 11 residues. The germline CDR1 and CDR2 sequences are SGHDT and YYEEEE. V shed 3 bases and J shed 5 bases, with 3 bases lying between them. The CDR3 loop is CASSSDNEQFF. CDR3 nucleotide sequence: TGTGCCAGCAGCTCGGACAATGAGCAGTTCTTC.

This clonotype occurred a few times. V and J are TRBV5-1 and TRBJ2-4; D tentatively reads TRBD1 or TRBD2 (5 bases each). This CDR3 is 18 amino acids long. The V end lost 3 bases, the J end lost 0 bases, and 19 bases lay between the germline ends. Germline V CDR1 and CDR2: SGHRS, YFSETQ. The chain's CDR3 is CASSSGDPYQLAKNIQYF. DNA of the CDR3: TGCGCCAGCAGCTCTGGGGACCCTTATCAACTAGCCAAAAACATTCAGTACTTC.

The chain uses TRBV6-2 or TRBV6-3 and TRBJ2-3; a weak D match, TRBD1 (6 bases). Trimming stripped 10 bases from V and 2 bases from J, with 13 bases between. There are 13 residues in the CDR3. Germline values: CDR1 MNHEY, CDR2 SVGEGT. The CDR3 protein is CAISDRTTDTQYF. In nucleotides, the CDR3 is TGTGCCATTTCGGACAGAACCACAGATACGCAGTATTTT.

The J gene is TRBJ2-7, the V gene TRBV5-1; 13 bases align to TRBD2. Unmatched junction bases numbered 6, after V lost 3 bases and J lost 0 bases. The germline V gene has CDR1 SGHRS and CDR2 YFSETQ. This CDR3 has 17 amino acids. CDR3 sequence: CASSSGTSGESSYEQYF. DNA of the CDR3: TGCGCCAGCAGCTCCGGGACTAGCGGGGAGAGCTCCTACGAGCAGTACTTC. Full variable domain (outside the CDR3, taken from reference TRBV5-1 and TRBJ2-7): KAGVTQTPRYLIKTRGQQVTLSCSPISGHRSVSWYQQTPGQGLQFLFEYFSETQRNKGNFPGRFSGRQFSNSRSEMNVSTLELGDSALYLCASSSGTSGESSYEQYFGPGTRLTVT.

This clonotype has more than one count but fewer than ten. The V call is TRBV4-3, the J call TRBJ2-1, with 10 nucleotides matching TRBD2. The ends lost 1 base at V and 10 bases at J; junction bases unmatched: 10. The germline CDR1 and CDR2 sequences are LGHNA and YSLEER. The CDR3 is 16 amino acids. CDR3 loop: CASSQAPSGSYDEQFF. For the CDR3, the DNA is TGCGCCAGCAGCCAAGCGCCTAGCGGGAGTTATGACGAGCAGTTCTTC.

This clonotype was counted a few times. The chain links TRBV20-1 to TRBJ2-3, with D possibly TRBD1 on 6 matching bases. The CDR3 contains 15 residues. Trimming shortened V by 2 bases and J by 4 bases, and 16 bases separated the two germline ends. CDR1 is DFQATT and CDR2 is SNEGSKA in the germline V gene (reference sequence). Here the CDR3 DNA reads TGCAGTGCTAGATCCCAGGGGACCACCCCAGATACGCAGTATTTT. This gives the protein CSARSQGTTPDTQYF.

This sequence joins TRBV6-1 and TRBJ2-1, with 8 bases lining up with TRBD2. The CDR3 runs 13 residues. Germline V gene sequence: CDR1 MNHNS, CDR2 SASEGT. V was clipped by 8 bases and J by 8 bases; unmatched bases: 8. The CDR3 protein is CASAAGGVHEQFF. In nucleotides, the CDR3 is TGTGCCAGCGCGGCGGGAGGTGTACATGAGCAGTTCTTC.

Comments on this clonotype: Mismatch with germline at one junction end may stem from a read error. V usage is TRBV30 and J usage is TRBJ2-4, with D possibly TRBD1 on 6 matching bases. The V gene's germline CDR1 is GTSNPN and CDR2 SVGIG (reference sequence). This CDR3 comprises 12 residues. In nucleotides, the CDR3 is TGTGCCGGGAGTACAGGGAAAAACATTCAGTACTTC. Translating gives CAGSTGKNIQYF.

The rearrangement uses TRBV2 and TRBJ2-1, with a weak D call TRBD1 (5 bases). V was pared by 8 bases and J by 4 bases, with 9 bases between. The CDR3 has 12 amino acids. Germline CDR1 and CDR2: SNHLY and FYNNEI. For the CDR3, the DNA is TGTGCCAGCCTCGACAGATACAATGAGCAGTTCTTC. Encoded protein: CASLDRYNEQFF.

The CDR3 reads CASSLLGAPSYEQYF. The CDR3 DNA reads TGTGCCAGCAGTTTACTCGGGGCACCCTCCTACGAGCAGTACTTC. The chain employs TRBV28 and TRBJ2-7; D is tentatively TRBD1 or TRBD2 (5 bases each). Germline CDR1 is MDHEN and CDR2 is SYDVKM. This CDR3 region has 15 residues. Trimming left V 2 bases short and J 0 bases short, with 11 bases between.

The chain employs TRBV20-1 and TRBJ2-2, with TRBD1 matching 8 bases. The V gene's germline CDR1 is DFQATT and CDR2 SNEGSKA (reference sequence). Trimming at V came to 6 bases and at J to 2 bases, leaving 11 bases not matched to a gene. The CDR3 is made up of 16 amino acids. The CDR3 reads CSANLRQGTNTGELFF. The CDR3 nucleotides are TGCAGTGCCAATCTCCGACAGGGGACTAACACCGGGGAGCTGTTTTTT.

This rearrangement joins TRBV6-1 to TRBJ1-4; 7 bases line up with TRBD1. From germline, CDR1 is MNHNS and CDR2 SASEGT. The CDR3 consists of 17 residues. The V gene end was trimmed by 5 bases and the J gene end by 4 bases; junction bases not matched to a gene: 13. The CDR3, as DNA: TGTGCCAGCAGTCCGAGACAGGGTCGCCGGGATAATGAAAAACTGTTTTTT. It encodes CASSPRQGRRDNEKLFF.

This clonotype has ten or more counts. V and J are TRBV14 and TRBJ2-5; 7 bases agree with TRBD2. J gave up 11 bases and V 1 base, and 16 bases lay outside the gene matches. The CDR3 has 16 residues. The V gene's germline CDR1 is SGHDN and CDR2 FVKESK. As DNA, the CDR3 is TGTGCCAGCAGCCAAGGTGGAGCGGGAACCGCTAGAAAGCAGTACTTC. Its protein product is CASSQGGAGTARKQYF.

This clonotype was picked up a small number of times. The chain has TRBV20-1 and TRBJ2-7; 10 nucleotides agree with TRBD2. TRBJ2-5 explains the end of the DNA better; the J call may be wrong. The CDR3 extends over 13 amino acids. CDR1 is DFQATT, CDR2 SNEGSKA, per germline (reference sequence). CDR3: CSARLAGERTQYF. CDR3 coding DNA: TGCAGTGCTAGGCTAGCGGGAGAACGGACCCAGTACTTC.

This clonotype has a handful of counts. The chain is built from TRBV7-2 and TRBJ1-4; a weak D match, TRBD1 (5 bases). CDR3 length equals 13 residues. CDR1 and CDR2 from the germline V gene are SGHTA and FQGNSA. V gave up 5 bases and J gave up 11 bases, with 15 bases separating them. The CDR3 sequence: CASSPPGGDKLFF. The CDR3 DNA is TGTGCCAGCAGCCCCCCCGGCGGGGACAAACTGTTTTTT.

This clonotype has a single count. The gene calls are TRBV10-3 and TRBJ1-1; D possibly corresponds to TRBD1 (6 bases). Germline V gene lookup returns CDR1 ENHRY and CDR2 SYGVKD. The V and J ends lost 3 bases and 0 bases respectively, with 11 bases between them. The CDR3 loop spans 15 amino acids. CDR3 sequence reads: CAISDPGQLNTEAFF. The CDR3 coding sequence is TGTGCCATCAGTGACCCCGGACAGCTGAACACTGAAGCTTTCTTT.

This clonotype occurred a few times. The chain carries TRBV4-1 and TRBJ2-3; 9 positions match TRBD2. V lost 2 bases to trimming and J lost 6 bases; unmatched junction nucleotides: 9. Germline CDR1 and CDR2: MGHRA and YSYEKL. This CDR3 has 16 residues. This chain's CDR3 is CASSQSGLALADTQYF. The CDR3 DNA reads TGCGCCAGCAGCCAATCGGGACTAGCCTTAGCGGATACGCAGTATTTT.